The rows below give T cell receptor beta chains drawn from one sample of a study of blood T cell repertoires in COVID-19. Some clones are missing from TCRdb's copy, which holds only in-frame ones; the method was immunoSEQ multiplex PCR. The sample comprises around 370,000 clones, approximately 90% of which are singletons, and approximately 1.2% rests with the top ten. The sample taken for sequencing was PBMCs or T cells enriched from blood (not recorded which). The source is a woman aged 18-29 years who had recovered from COVID-19. CDR3s include the opening cysteine and the closing phenylalanine or tryptophan. A D gene is named only where the DNA matches it firmly. Not all rows give a size; the values are once, few, many and, for expanded clones, a class.

TGTGCCAGCAGTTCAACCCACCCGGGGGGGGCACTGATGGGCTACACCTTC	CASSSTHPGGALMGYTF	TRBV27	TRBJ1-2	few	.
TGTGCCAGCAGTTACTCGGGGACAGGGACCTACGAGCAGTACTTC	CASSYSGTGTYEQYF	TRBV6-5	TRBJ2-7	.	TRBD1
TGCGCCAGCAGCCCAACCTCCGCACAGGGCCAAGAGACCCAGTACTTC	CASSPTSAQGQETQYF	TRBV5-1	TRBJ2-5	.	.
TGTGCCAGCAGTTACTCGACCAGCGGGAGTTCCTACGAGCAGTACTTC	CASSYSTSGSSYEQYF	TRBV6-5	TRBJ2-7	.	TRBD2
TGCGCCAGCAGCTTGGCGGGTGCGGGTGGTGAAAAACTGTTTTTT	CASSLAGAGGEKLFF	TRBV5-1	TRBJ1-4	.	.
TGCGCCAGCAGCTTACAGGGGAAGGCGGGCTCTGAAGCTTTCTTT	CASSLQGKAGSEAFF	TRBV5-1	TRBJ1-1	.	TRBD1
TGTGCCAGCAGTCGCCGGGACATGAAAGGCTACACCTTC	CASSRRDMKGYTF	TRBV2	TRBJ1-2	.	.
TGTGCCAGCAGTTACCATCAGGGGACTAGCTATGGCTACACCTTC	CASSYHQGTSYGYTF	TRBV6-2/TRBV6-3	TRBJ1-2	.	.
TGTGCCAGCTCACCAACCGGGAATAGCAATCAGCCCCAGCATTTT	CASSPTGNSNQPQHF	TRBV18	TRBJ1-5	.	.
TGCGCCAGCAGCCAAGTGGATCTGGGGACTAGCTATTACGAGCAGTACTTC	CASSQVDLGTSYYEQYF	TRBV4-1	TRBJ2-7	.	TRBD2
TGTGCCAGCAGTGAATGGCCGGGGGGCTCCTACAATGAGCAGTTCTTC	CASSEWPGGSYNEQFF	TRBV6-1	TRBJ2-1	.	TRBD2
TGTGCCAGTCGAATACGGGGTGGTACAGATACGCAGTATTTT	CASRIRGGTDTQYF	TRBV3-1/TRBV3-2	TRBJ2-3	.	.
TGTGCCAGCAGTTCCGGGACAGGGGCCGGCTACGAGCAGTACTTC	CASSSGTGAGYEQYF	TRBV5-5	TRBJ2-7	.	TRBD1
TGTGCCAGCAGCACAGGGTTGTCTGGAAACACCATATATTTT	CASSTGLSGNTIYF	TRBV2	TRBJ1-3	.	.
TGTGCCAGCAGCCAAGAGGCAGTTCAGCCCCAGCATTTT	CASSQEAVQPQHF	TRBV4-2	TRBJ1-5	.	.
TGTGCCTGGAGTGTAAACCAGGGGAGTGAAAAACTGTTTTTT	CAWSVNQGSEKLFF	TRBV30	TRBJ1-4	.	.
TGTGCCAGCAGCTTAGGGTTCGGCGGGGAGCAAGAGACCCAGTACTTC	CASSLGFGGEQETQYF	TRBV11-2	TRBJ2-5	.	.
TGTGCCAGCCGGGGGGTCCCGACAGATACGCAGTATTTT	CASRGVPTDTQYF	TRBV10-3	TRBJ2-3	.	TRBD2
TGTGCCAGCAGTTTCCCGTTCGGAGCCAAAAACATTCAGTACTTC	CASSFPFGAKNIQYF	TRBV6-2/TRBV6-3	TRBJ2-4	.	.
TGTGCCATCAGTGAACGTGACAAGTACGAGCAGTACTTC	CAISERDKYEQYF	TRBV10-3	TRBJ2-7	.	.
TGTGCCAGCCTAGGGACTGTTGGAAACACCATATATTTT	CASLGTVGNTIYF	TRBV12-3/TRBV12-4	TRBJ1-3	.	.
TGCGCCAGCAGTGAACAGTCTGGCACAGATACGCAGTATTTT	CASSEQSGTDTQYF	TRBV10-2	TRBJ2-3	once	.
TGTGCCAGCAGACCGGGACTAGGCCAAGAGACCCAGTACTTC	CASRPGLGQETQYF	TRBV9	TRBJ2-5	.	TRBD2
TGTGCCCTGGAGTTCAGGGGCCGGAATTCACCCCTCCACTTT	CALEFRGRNSPLHF	TRBV30	TRBJ1-6	.	.
TGTGCCAGCAGTTTAAGACAGGGCAATCAGCCCCAGCATTTT	CASSLRQGNQPQHF	TRBV27	TRBJ1-5	.	.
TGTGCCAGCAGGATGACAGGAAACTATGGCTACACCTTC	CASRMTGNYGYTF	TRBV6-5	TRBJ1-2	.	.
TGTGCCAGCAGCCCGGCTCCGACTAGACCCAACGAGCAGTACTTC	CASSPAPTRPNEQYF	TRBV5-6	TRBJ2-7	.	.
TGCGCCAGCAGAAGCCGGACAGGGTTGAACACTGAAGCTTTCTTT	CASRSRTGLNTEAFF	TRBV4-1	TRBJ1-1	.	TRBD1
TGTGCCAGCAGCTCCAGCGGTGGTGATAGCAATCAGCCCCAGCATTTT	CASSSSGGDSNQPQHF	TRBV7-9	TRBJ1-5	.	.
TGTGCCAGCAGCTTGGCGGGGGAATACAATGAGCAGTTCTTC	CASSLAGEYNEQFF	TRBV5-4	TRBJ2-1	.	.